The clone carrying this TCR beta chain was seen only once. The antigen is unknown. The source of the sample is a study of CD4 T cell repertoires in COVID-19. General observations from the study: In SARS-CoV and/or HKU1 spike cultures, between 7 and 25% of SARS-CoV-2 clonotypes reappeared.

Sequencing was done directly on freshly isolated, uncultured memory T cells. CDR1 is WNHNN, CDR2 SYGVQD, per germline (reference sequence). The CDR3 contains 13 residues. V lost 4 bases to trimming and J lost 4 bases, with 9 bases between them. Generated by immunoSEQ multiplex PCR, the TCRdb table keeps only in-frame clones and is missing some. The sample shows fewer than 100,000 clones, roughly 85% of them seen only once. V is TRBV10-1 and J is TRBJ2-3; D may be TRBD1 (5 bases). This material consisted of CD4+ T cells from peripheral blood, taken after recovery from COVID-19. The clonotype originates from a human donor who had COVID-19. The CDR3 DNA reads as TGCGCCAGCAGTGGACAGATCGCAGATACGCAGTATTTT. It codes for CASSGQIADTQYF.